This is a list of T cell receptor beta chains from one sample in a study of T cell changes during pregnancy in multiple sclerosis. Method: immunoSEQ multiplex PCR; TCRdb's copy keeps in-frame clones and lacks some. Found here are about 70,000 clones, roughly 94% of them singletons; the top ten hold less than 0.6%. The material sequenced was peripheral blood, taken in the third trimester of pregnancy. Receptor source: a female donor with multiple sclerosis, enrolled in a pregnancy study. Each CDR3 is given with its conserved first and last residue. Fields, in order: CDR3 protein, V gene, J gene, D gene. D genes are given only for firm matches.

CATSRVSGIGMGFTEAFF,TRBV15,TRBJ1-1,-
CASSPDRFIGYTF,TRBV7-2,TRBJ1-2,TRBD1
CASRKKGLLNDYGYTF,TRBV11-2,TRBJ1-2,-
CASSSQGAGGIQYF,TRBV7-3,TRBJ2-4,TRBD1
CASSGWGPTDTQYF,TRBV19,TRBJ2-3,-
CASSQRTGTAPVYGYTF,TRBV5-8,TRBJ1-2,TRBD1
CASIGGVMETQYF,TRBV2,TRBJ2-5,-
CASSFKGDTEAFF,TRBV7-2,TRBJ1-1,-
CASSQELAGGSTDTQYF,TRBV4-2,TRBJ2-3,TRBD2
CASRGGTGGRETQYF,TRBV19,TRBJ2-5,TRBD1
CASSLSFGGPYEQYF,TRBV27,TRBJ2-7,-
CASSRRLRVSQETQYF,TRBV7-2,TRBJ2-5,-
CASSLFYRANTEAFF,TRBV27,TRBJ1-1,-
CASSYAGNNEQFF,TRBV6-6,TRBJ2-1,-
CASRLTPGLAGYNEQFF,TRBV4-3,TRBJ2-1,TRBD2
CASSQLSSGGLGGYTF,TRBV4-3,TRBJ1-2,TRBD1
CASSVEGGRRETQYF,TRBV9,TRBJ2-5,TRBD2
CASSAGTGNTEAFF,TRBV2,TRBJ1-1,TRBD1
CASSLGGSETQYF,TRBV7-2,TRBJ2-5,-
CATSRAGFNYGYTF,TRBV15,TRBJ1-2,-
CASSQGQAVGNEQFF,TRBV7-3,TRBJ2-1,TRBD1
CASSRWTTEAFF,TRBV7-9,TRBJ1-1,-
CATSSGAWGGTTDTQYF,TRBV15,TRBJ2-3,-
CASSPLAGNTIYF,TRBV7-7,TRBJ1-3,-
CASSFLAGSTDTQYF,TRBV7-8,TRBJ2-3,TRBD2
CASSPGDRPRTQETQYF,TRBV9,TRBJ2-5,TRBD1
CASSQTLEPRGYQPQHF,TRBV4-2,TRBJ1-5,TRBD1
CASSSGTSPTDTQYF,TRBV6-5,TRBJ2-3,TRBD2
CASRSWTGLTDTQYF,TRBV19,TRBJ2-3,TRBD1
CSVFTGTLGGTNEKLFF,TRBV29-1,TRBJ1-4,-
CASSSRGPNSPLHF,TRBV11-3,TRBJ1-6,TRBD1
CASTDGTGVGDQPQHF,TRBV19,TRBJ1-5,TRBD1
CASSHNRDRETYEQYF,TRBV2,TRBJ2-7,TRBD1
CASSFGTGINYGYTF,TRBV5-1,TRBJ1-2,TRBD1
CASSGTGGYQPQHF,TRBV2,TRBJ1-5,TRBD1